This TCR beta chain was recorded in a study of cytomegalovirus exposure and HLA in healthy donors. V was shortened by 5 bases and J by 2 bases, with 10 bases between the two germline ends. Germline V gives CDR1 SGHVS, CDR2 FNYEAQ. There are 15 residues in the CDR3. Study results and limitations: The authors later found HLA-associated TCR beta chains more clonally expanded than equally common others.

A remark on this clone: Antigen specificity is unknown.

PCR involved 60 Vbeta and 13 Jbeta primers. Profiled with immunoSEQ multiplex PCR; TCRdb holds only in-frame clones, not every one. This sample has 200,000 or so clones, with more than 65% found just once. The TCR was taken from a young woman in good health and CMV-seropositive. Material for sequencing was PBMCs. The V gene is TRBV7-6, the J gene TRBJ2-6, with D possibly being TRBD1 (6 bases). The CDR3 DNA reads TGTGCCAGCAGCCAGCAGGGGACTGGGGCCAACGTCCTGACTTTC. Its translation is CASSQQGTGANVLTF.